Below are 8 T cell receptor beta chains sequenced from a single sample in a study of OX40 agonist ivuxolimab in advanced cancers. Clones were read by immunoSEQ multiplex PCR, and TCRdb kept only the in-frame ones, dropping some. The repertoire includes 60,000 to 90,000 clones, 80% to 85% of them detected once, and 4.5% to 6% sits in the top ten. The specimen comprised CD4+ or CD8+ T cells sorted from blood, sampled in a trial of the OX40 agonist ivuxolimab. The receptor set was obtained from an adult with an advanced solid tumor such as melanoma, head and neck, liver or kidney cancer.

This clone was seen just once. The CDR3 loop is CASSLDYSAVLLGINEQFF. The CDR3 DNA is TGTGCCAGCAGTTTAGACTACAGCGCCGTACTTTTGGGGATAAATGAGCAGTTCTTC. This rearrangement joins TRBV27 to TRBJ2-1; D is possibly TRBD2 (5 bases). Germline V CDR1 and CDR2: MNHEY, SMNVEV (reference sequence). V lost 2 bases and J lost 7, with 27 bases in between. CDR3 size: 19 residues.

This chain joins TRBV9 and TRBJ2-5, with D maybe TRBD2 (5 bases). The end of the DNA aligns better with TRBJ2-7, so the J call may be wrong. Germline CDR1 and CDR2: SGDLS and YYNGEE. The CDR3 has 16 residues. The CDR3 bases are TGTGCCAGCAGCGTTTCCAATAGCGCCCAGATCTACGAGCAGTACTTC. Its translation: CASSVSNSAQIYEQYF.

CDR3 loop: CASRDSNYGYTF. The CDR3 nucleotides read TGTGCCAGCAGGGACAGTAACTATGGCTACACCTTC. This chain joins TRBV2 and TRBJ1-2, with a tentative D call TRBD1 (6 bases). Trimming removed 6 bases from V and 1 base from J, with 6 bases in between. In germline, CDR1 is SNHLY, CDR2 FYNNEI. This CDR3 has 12 residues.

The DNA for the CDR3 is TGTGCCAGCAGTAGCGGGGAGAGCTCCTACAATGAGCAGTTCTTC. It encodes CASSSGESSYNEQFF. V gene TRBV6-5 combines with J gene TRBJ2-1; 7 positions agree with TRBD2. The CDR3 length is 15 residues. The trim removed 5 bases at V and 0 bases at J, leaving 4 bases unmatched. The germline CDR1 and CDR2 sequences are MNHEY and SVGAGI.

For this clone: The identical CDR3 is also encoded by other nucleotide sequences in the sample. The chain recombines TRBV18 with TRBJ2-5; D gene unclear. Trimming shortened V by 3 bases and J by 1 base, and 0 bases separated the two germline ends. CDR1 and CDR2 from the germline V gene are KGHSH and LQKENI. This CDR3 spans 11 amino acids. CDR3 in amino acids: CASSPQETQYF. The CDR3 DNA reads as TGTGCCAGCTCACCCCAAGAGACCCAGTACTTC.

This chain uses TRBV5-1 with TRBJ1-1, with TRBD1 matching over 9 bases. CDR1 is SGHRS, CDR2 YFSETQ, per germline. The CDR3 spans 16 residues. With V trimmed by 2 bases and J by 1 base, 6 bases remained unmatched. The CDR3 here is CASSLSTGQGNTEAFF. The CDR3, as DNA: TGCGCCAGCAGCTTAAGCACGGGACAGGGGAACACTGAAGCTTTCTTT.

This clone has more than one count but fewer than ten. The genes are TRBV11-2 and TRBJ2-5, with 8 positions matching TRBD2. CDR1 is SGHAT, CDR2 FQNNGV, per germline. V shed 1 base and J 5 bases; nucleotides not matched to a gene: 9. This CDR3 has 16 amino acids. CDR3 coding DNA: TGTGCCAGCAGCTTAGTAGGCGGGAGGCGCGGGGAGACCCAGTACTTC. It yields the protein CASSLVGGRRGETQYF. Full variable domain (rest looked up from reference TRBV11-2 and TRBJ2-5): EAGVAQSPRYKIIEKRQSVAFWCNPISGHATLYWYQQILGQGPKLLIQFQNNGVVDDSQLPKDRFSAERLKGVDSTLKIQPAKLEDSAVYLCASSLVGGRRGETQYFGPGTRLLVL.

By frequency in the sample, this clone is medium-sized. V is TRBV27 and J is TRBJ1-5, with D unresolved. This CDR3 is 13 amino acids long. Trimming removed 3 bases from V and 4 bases from J, with 7 bases in between. Germline values: CDR1 MNHEY, CDR2 SMNVEV (reference sequence). CDR3 loop: CASSFGMNQPQHF. CDR3 in DNA: TGTGCCAGCAGTTTTGGGATGAATCAGCCCCAGCATTTT.